This passage covers 28 T cell receptor beta chains from one sample sequenced in a study of shared clonotypes between healthy human individuals. Profiling relied on immunoSEQ multiplex PCR, and the TCRdb table lists in-frame clones only, not all of them. This repertoire shows roughly 2.2 million clones, just over 90% found once; its top ten account for about 0.37%. The sample consisted of naive CD4+ T cells from PBMCs. Subset meaning: CD45RA+ positively selected. The source is a man between 18 and 29 years old in good health. Some clones in this sample may be carry-over from other donors' samples.

The chain has TRBV7-8 and TRBJ2-7, with 8 nucleotides matching TRBD2. V trimming: 4 bases; J trimming: 3 bases; junction bases outside the gene matches: 11. Germline assignment: CDR1 SGHVS and CDR2 FQNEAQ. The CDR3 spans 16 residues. CDR3 sequence: CASSSPTSGKIYEQYF. The CDR3 DNA is TGTGCCAGCAGCTCCCCTACTAGCGGCAAGATCTACGAGCAGTACTTC.

Concerning this clone itself: In the same sample, other DNA sequences code for this CDR3. The chain is built from TRBV18 and TRBJ2-2; D is unclear. CDR3 length: 12 residues. With 0 bases removed from V and 5 bases from J, the gap between germline ends came to 1 base. The germline V gene has CDR1 KGHSH and CDR2 LQKENI. CDR3 DNA: TGTGCCAGCTCACCACCAACCGGGGAGCTGTTTTTT. Its translation is CASSPPTGELFF.

CDR3 in amino acids: CASSAAKLGAGANVLTF. The CDR3 region has the DNA TGTGCCAGCAGTGCTGCGAAGTTAGGGGCTGGGGCCAACGTCCTGACTTTC. This chain joins TRBV6-1 and TRBJ2-6; a weak D match, TRBD1 (5 bases). The germline CDR1 and CDR2 sequences are MNHNS and SASEGT. V was pared by 4 bases and J by 2 bases, with 15 bases between. The CDR3 covers 17 residues.

The rearrangement joins TRBV5-4 to TRBJ2-2; 7 positions match TRBD1. The ends lost 1 base at V and 8 bases at J; junction bases unmatched: 11. This CDR3 spans 16 amino acids. CDR1 is SGHNT, CDR2 YYREEE, per germline (reference sequence). The CDR3 nucleotides are TGTGCCAGCAGCTTGCTCACAGGGGTCCGCGGAGGGGAGCTGTTTTTT. Protein sequence: CASSLLTGVRGGELFF.

The chain combines TRBV27 with TRBJ2-7, with D maybe TRBD1 (8 bases). The CDR3 loop spans 16 amino acids. Germline V lookup: CDR1 MNHEY, CDR2 SMNVEV (reference sequence). V dropped 5 bases and J dropped 6 bases, with 23 bases sitting between them. CDR3 amino acids: CASSQYRGGSISEQYF. For the CDR3, the DNA is TGTGCCAGCAGTCAGTACAGGGGGGGATCGATCAGCGAGCAGTACTTC.

The chain joins TRBV27 to TRBJ2-3; no definite D call. Germline V lookup: CDR1 MNHEY, CDR2 SMNVEV (reference sequence). There are 13 residues in the CDR3. Deletions cut 6 bases from V and 0 bases from J, with 7 bases between. CDR3 residues: CASRTSSTDTQYF. In DNA form, the CDR3 reads TGTGCCAGCAGAACATCTAGCACAGATACGCAGTATTTT.

The chain employs TRBV2 and TRBJ2-7, with 8 bases lining up with TRBD1. The CDR3 is 14 amino acids. Germline lookup yields CDR1 SNHLY and CDR2 FYNNEI. V lost 6 bases to trimming and J lost 3 bases; unmatched junction nucleotides: 7. CDR3 DNA sequence: TGTGCCAGCAGGAAGGACAGGGTAAGCTACGAGCAGTACTTC. Translation gives CASRKDRVSYEQYF.

The V call is TRBV29-1, the J call TRBJ2-1; 9 nucleotides agree with TRBD2. The CDR3 has 14 residues. Germline lookup yields CDR1 SQVTM and CDR2 ANQGSEA. V dropped 4 bases and J dropped 0; count of bases not matched to a gene: 1. Here the CDR3 reads CSVGGRASYNEQFF. CDR3 DNA: TGCAGCGTTGGCGGGAGGGCCTCCTACAATGAGCAGTTCTTC.

This clone was seen once. The chain is built from TRBV7-2 and TRBJ2-2; possible D gene TRBD2, 6 bases. The CDR3 is made up of 14 amino acids. Germline values: CDR1 SGHTA, CDR2 FQGNSA. With 5 bases removed from V and 7 bases from J, the gap between germline ends came to 14 bases. The CDR3: CASSPGVRNGELFF. The CDR3 DNA is TGTGCCAGCAGCCCGGGGGTGCGAAACGGGGAGCTGTTTTTT. Variable domain in full (rest from reference TRBV7-2 and TRBJ2-2): GAGVSQSPSNKVTEKGKDVELRCDPISGHTALYWYRQSLGQGLEFLIYFQGNSAPDKSGLPSDRFSAERTGGSVSTLTIQRTQQEDSAVYLCASSPGVRNGELFFGEGSRLTVL.

V and J are TRBV5-1 and TRBJ2-1, with TRBD2 matching 7 bases. Losses at the gene ends were 0 bases for V and 5 bases for J; bases not matched to a gene: 5. This CDR3 region has 15 residues. Germline CDR1 reads SGHRS; CDR2 reads YFSETQ. The CDR3 spells CASSLGGRENNEQFF. The CDR3 DNA reads TGCGCCAGCAGCTTGGGTGGGAGGGAGAACAATGAGCAGTTCTTC.

The chain carries TRBV25-1 and TRBJ2-3; 9 bases agree with TRBD2. Germline lookup yields CDR1 MGHDK and CDR2 SYGVNS. This CDR3 region has 16 residues. J gave up 8 bases and V 1 base, and 10 bases lay outside the gene matches. CDR3: CASSELTSGRVGTQYF. As DNA, the CDR3 is TGTGCCAGCAGTGAATTGACTAGCGGTCGTGTTGGTACGCAGTATTTT.

Only a few counts were recorded for this clone. The sample contains more than one DNA sequence encoding this CDR3. The chain recombines TRBV5-6 with TRBJ1-1; D is perhaps TRBD1 (5 bases). The germline V gene encodes CDR1 SGHDT and CDR2 YYEEEE. The CDR3 is 14 residues long. V shed 4 bases and J shed 1 base, with 11 bases lying between them. The CDR3 DNA reads as TGTGCCAGCAGCGGGACCGGAGGGAACACTGAAGCTTTCTTT. The encoded protein is CASSGTGGNTEAFF.

The chain uses TRBV6-5 and TRBJ2-7; a weak D match, TRBD1 (6 bases). The CDR3 covers 15 residues. Germline V gives CDR1 MNHEY, CDR2 SVGAGI. Trimming took 0 bases from V and 4 from J, leaving 13 bases between them. The CDR3 DNA is TGTGCCAGCAGTTACTCTAGAGGGGGAGAGTACGAGCAGTACTTC. It yields the protein CASSYSRGGEYEQYF.

This chain connects TRBV19 to TRBJ1-5; D not resolved. The CDR3 contains 14 residues. V lost 5 bases to trimming and J lost 1 base, with 9 bases between them. CDR1 and CDR2 from the germline V gene are LNHDA and SQIVND (reference sequence). The CDR3: CASSPLGSNQPQHF. The DNA for the CDR3 is TGTGCCAGTAGTCCCCTCGGCAGCAATCAGCCCCAGCATTTT.

The J gene is TRBJ2-1, the V gene TRBV4-1; 8 bases are a match to TRBD2. The CDR3 length is 16 residues. Germline assignment: CDR1 MGHRA and CDR2 YSYEKL. The junction had 11 bases not matched to a gene; V was cut back by 2 bases and J by 8 bases. CDR3 amino acids: CASSQPGTSLPYEQFF. In DNA form, the CDR3 reads TGCGCCAGCAGCCAACCGGGGACTAGTCTTCCCTATGAGCAGTTCTTC.

The V call is TRBV28, the J call TRBJ1-1; D may be TRBD1 (6 bases). The V gene lost 9 bases and the J gene lost 2 bases, with 13 bases spanning the gap. Germline values: CDR1 MDHEN, CDR2 SYDVKM. The CDR3 extends over 13 amino acids. Here the CDR3 reads CASLGQINTEAFF. The CDR3 region has the DNA TGTGCCAGTCTAGGACAGATCAACACTGAAGCTTTCTTT.

The genes are TRBV12-5 and TRBJ1-1, with TRBD1 matching 12 bases. The CDR3 sequence is 15 residues long. Per germline, CDR1 LGHNT and CDR2 FRNRAP. V lost 3 bases to trimming and J lost 5 bases; unmatched junction nucleotides: 4. CDR3 sequence: CASGLGTGGVTEAFF. CDR3 sequence (DNA): TGTGCTAGTGGTTTAGGGACAGGGGGCGTTACTGAAGCTTTCTTT.

The chain uses TRBV5-5 and TRBJ2-7; D possibly uses TRBD1 or TRBD2 (5 bases each). Trimming pared 4 bases from V and 4 bases from J, leaving 18 bases between. Looked up from germline, CDR1 is SGHKS and CDR2 is YYEKEE (reference sequence). The CDR3 contains 15 residues. As DNA, the CDR3 is TGTGCCAGCAGCCGACCGGGGCCAGGCACTTACGAGCAGTACTTC. Its protein is CASSRPGPGTYEQYF. The entire variable domain, with the rest obtained from reference TRBV5-5 and TRBJ2-7, is as follows: DAGVTQSPTHLIKTRGQQVTLRCSPISGHKSVSWYQQVLGQGPQFIFQYYEKEERGRGNFPDRFSARQFPNYSSELNVNALLLGDSALYLCASSRPGPGTYEQYFGPGTRLTVT.

The genes are TRBV6-1 and TRBJ2-1; D possibly corresponds to TRBD1 (6 bases). CDR1 MNHNS and CDR2 SASEGT come from the germline V gene. CDR3 length: 13 amino acids. Trimming shortened V by 6 bases and J by 4 bases, and 10 bases separated the two germline ends. As DNA, the CDR3 is TGTGCCAGCAGGCCTGGACAGTACAATGAGCAGTTCTTC. Amino acid sequence: CASRPGQYNEQFF.

With regard to this clone: The sample has other DNA sequences that encode this CDR3 too. The chain employs TRBV5-6 and TRBJ2-3; 13 bases match TRBD2. CDR3 length equals 15 residues. Trimming at V came to 3 bases and at J to 3 bases, leaving 1 base not matched to a gene. Germline V gene lookup returns CDR1 SGHDT and CDR2 YYEEEE. CDR3 protein: CASSSGLAGTDTQYF. CDR3 in DNA: TGTGCCAGCAGCTCGGGACTAGCGGGAACAGATACGCAGTATTTT. Drawing the rest from reference TRBV5-6 and TRBJ2-3, the complete variable domain is DAGVTQSPTHLIKTRGQQVTLRCSPKSGHDTVSWYQQALGQGPQFIFQYYEEEERQRGNFPDRFSGHQFPNYSSELNVNALLLGDSALYLCASSSGLAGTDTQYFGPGTRLTVL.

This chain joins TRBV5-1 and TRBJ2-7, with D perhaps TRBD2 (6 bases). The CDR3 spans 15 residues. CDR1 SGHRS and CDR2 YFSETQ come from the germline V gene. Trimming shortened V by 0 bases and J by 3 bases, and 13 bases separated the two germline ends. The CDR3 loop reads CASSLAGGDLYEQYF. The CDR3 DNA is TGCGCCAGCAGCTTGGCCGGGGGTGACCTCTACGAGCAGTACTTC. Full variable domain (missing parts from reference TRBV5-1 and TRBJ2-7): KAGVTQTPRYLIKTRGQQVTLSCSPISGHRSVSWYQQTPGQGLQFLFEYFSETQRNKGNFPGRFSGRQFSNSRSEMNVSTLELGDSALYLCASSLAGGDLYEQYFGPGTRLTVT.

The gene calls are TRBV18 and TRBJ2-4, with D uncertain. The CDR3 extends over 13 amino acids. CDR1 and CDR2 from the germline V gene are KGHSH and LQKENI. With 1 base removed from V and 9 bases from J, the gap between germline ends came to 10 bases. The CDR3 bases are TGTGCCAGCTCACCACGGCTGATGGGCATTCAGTACTTC. It yields the protein CASSPRLMGIQYF.

The rearrangement joins TRBV2 to TRBJ2-7; TRBD2 matches at 7 bases. Germline V gives CDR1 SNHLY, CDR2 FYNNEI. CDR3 size: 16 residues. J lost 0 bases, V lost 7 bases, and 12 bases had no gene match. The CDR3 here is CASIISLATSSYEQYF. The CDR3 DNA is TGTGCCAGCATTATATCACTAGCGACGAGCTCCTACGAGCAGTACTTC.

The genes are TRBV6-1 and TRBJ2-5; the match to TRBD2 covers 8 bases. CDR3 size: 16 residues. With V trimmed by 4 bases and J by 3 bases, 10 bases remained unmatched. CDR1 is MNHNS and CDR2 is SASEGT in the germline V gene. DNA for the CDR3: TGTGCCAGCAGTGTACTCAGCGGGAGTTTCGAAGAGACCCAGTACTTC. The encoded protein is CASSVLSGSFEETQYF.

This clone was counted once. V gene TRBV6-5 combines with J gene TRBJ1-3; D is undetermined. From germline, CDR1 is MNHEY and CDR2 SVGAGI. The length of the CDR3 is 14 residues. Trimming took 6 bases from V and 4 from J, leaving 13 bases between them. The CDR3 region has the DNA TGTGCCAGCAGGACGCGGGTGGCGGGAAACACCATATATTTT. This translates into CASRTRVAGNTIYF.

The gene calls are TRBV5-1 and TRBJ2-3, with a possible D match to TRBD2 (6 bases). The CDR3 consists of 16 residues. CDR1 is SGHRS, CDR2 YFSETQ, per germline. Trimming pared 1 base from V and 3 bases from J, leaving 15 bases between. CDR3: CASSLIVGSRTDTQYF. The CDR3 coding sequence is TGCGCCAGCAGCTTGATTGTCGGGAGTAGGACAGATACGCAGTATTTT.

The chain combines TRBV7-6 with TRBJ2-1, with a possible D match to TRBD2 (5 bases). Germline CDR1 reads SGHVS; CDR2 reads FNYEAQ. The CDR3 totals 15 residues. The V end lost 1 base, the J end lost 6 bases, and 13 bases lay between the germline ends. CDR3: CASSLVAEGFNEQFF. In DNA, the CDR3 is TGTGCCAGCAGCTTAGTCGCCGAGGGCTTCAATGAGCAGTTCTTC.

This chain connects TRBV18 to TRBJ2-7; 12 bases map to TRBD1. There are 15 residues in the CDR3. Germline assignment: CDR1 KGHSH and CDR2 LQKENI. With 1 base clipped from V and 5 bases from J, the junction kept 3 bases outside the gene matches. CDR3 coding DNA: TGTGCCAGCTCACCACTCGGGACAGGGGGCAACGAGCAGTACTTC. Its protein is CASSPLGTGGNEQYF.